There are many counts of the clone carrying this T cell receptor beta chain. Its antigen remains unknown. The source of the sample is a study of identical twins. Points from the study as a whole: Out-of-frame alpha sequences shared by twins showed excess low generation probability. Out-of-frame beta chain sequences displayed weaker excess sharing between twins.

Each donor (without exception) was a healthy Caucasian. A universal primer binding site was introduced by template switching. The final cDNA contained unique molecular identifiers. Each CDR3 protein gets one entry after TCRdb re-called the 5' RACE reads with MiXCR. The sample lists some 590,000 distinct CDR3 sequences, more than 9% occurring once. V was trimmed by 5 bases and J by 5 bases, leaving 6 bases between them. The CDR3 is made up of 11 amino acids. The germline V gene encodes CDR1 LGHDT and CDR2 YNNKEL (reference sequence). The sample was also linked to a second study, of yellow fever vaccine responses in identical twins.

This clonotype was obtained from a woman aged 18-29 years in good health. Sequencing was done on a sample of PBMCs. V and J are TRBV3-1 and TRBJ2-5; no definite D call. CDR3 loop: CASSALETQYF. CDR3 nucleotides: TGTGCCAGCAGCGCCCTGGAGACCCAGTACTTC.